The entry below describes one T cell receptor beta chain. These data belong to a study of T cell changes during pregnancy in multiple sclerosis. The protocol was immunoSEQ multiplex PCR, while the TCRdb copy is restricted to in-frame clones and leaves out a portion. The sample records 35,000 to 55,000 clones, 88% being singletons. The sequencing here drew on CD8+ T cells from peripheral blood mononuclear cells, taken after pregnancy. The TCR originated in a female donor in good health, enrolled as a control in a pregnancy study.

The CDR3: CATSRVRGRGTDTQYF. DNA for the CDR3: TGTGCCACCAGCAGAGTAAGGGGGAGGGGAACAGATACGCAGTATTTT. The chain couples TRBV15 to TRBJ2-3, with D perhaps matching TRBD2 (7 bases). Deletions cut 1 base from V and 3 bases from J, with 14 bases between. The CDR3 contains 16 residues. Germline lookup yields CDR1 LNHNV and CDR2 YYDKDF (reference sequence).